This T cell receptor beta chain was retrieved from a study of identical twins. Study-wide findings and caveats: Beta out-of-frame sequences showed weaker excess sharing between twins. Because invariant MAIT and iNKT cells could be present, zero-insertion analyses could be partly confounded. Compared with unrelated sharing, twin-shared out-of-frame alpha sequences had more low-probability sequences.

TCRdb reprocessed the 5' RACE reads via MiXCR and lists one record per CDR3 protein. The data contain about 480,000 distinct CDR3 sequences, 13% to 15% of them singletons. The germline V gene encodes CDR1 SGHVS and CDR2 FQNEAQ. V lost 1 base and J lost 0, with 13 bases in between. The CDR3 totals 17 residues. Notes on this clonotype: No antigen is known for it.

The sample was also linked to a second study, of yellow fever vaccine responses in identical twins. That study reports: As reported, the vaccine T cell response of twins seemed partly convergent and partly personalized.

Sequences were obtained from CD4+ T cells sorted from blood. The clonotype comes from a woman younger than 35 in good health. This chain links TRBV7-8 with TRBJ2-4; perhaps TRBD1 as D (6 bases). CDR3 coding DNA: TGTGCCAGCAGCTTAGTAATGGACAGACTAGCCAAAAACATTCAGTACTTC. Encoded protein: CASSLVMDRLAKNIQYF.